These T cell receptor beta chains were read from a single sample in a study of graft-versus-host responses after intestinal transplantation. Assay used: immunoSEQ multiplex PCR; TCRdb lists only in-frame clones, some missing. The table includes approximately 37,000 clones, approximately 95% detected once. This sample comprised PBMCs, obtained around 720 days after intestinal transplantation. Receptor source: a human patient who received an intestinal transplant, so some T cells may come from the graft donor. Each CDR3 is given with its conserved first and last residue. Fields, in order: clone size, D gene, J gene, V gene, CDR3 protein, CDR3 DNA. The D gene is left open where the match is weak. Rows give clone size only sometimes, using once, few, many, or a class for an expanded clone.

>NA|NA|TRBJ2-7|TRBV19
CASSLQRTSYEQYF
TGTGCCAGTAGCTTACAGCGAACCTCCTACGAGCAGTACTTC
>NA|NA|TRBJ2-5|TRBV4-1
CASSNIGTSQETQYF
TGCGCCAGCAGCAACATAGGGACCAGCCAAGAGACCCAGTACTTC
>NA|NA|TRBJ2-2|TRBV6-5
CASSYRDTGELFF
TGTGCCAGCAGTTACAGGGACACCGGGGAGCTGTTTTTT
>NA|NA|TRBJ2-3|TRBV30
CAWTRFRPFADTQYF
TGTGCCTGGACCCGGTTTAGACCATTTGCAGATACGCAGTATTTT
>NA|NA|TRBJ1-2|TRBV6-5
CASSYSSGQKFYGYTF
TGTGCCAGCAGTTACTCGAGTGGACAGAAGTTCTATGGCTACACCTTC
>NA|TRBD1|TRBJ2-5|TRBV11-3
CASSPRTGKETQYF
TGTGCCAGCAGCCCCAGGACAGGGAAAGAGACCCAGTACTTC
>NA|NA|TRBJ1-1|TRBV28
CASRTIPSRLAFF
TGTGCCAGTCGGACCATTCCGTCGCGTCTTGCTTTCTTT
>NA|NA|TRBJ2-1|TRBV27
CASSLSRKYNEQFF
TGTGCCAGCAGTTTAAGTAGGAAGTACAATGAGCAGTTCTTC
>NA|NA|TRBJ1-4|TRBV5-1
CASSLGAPWDGEKLFF
TGCGCCAGCAGCTTGGGGGCCCCCTGGGACGGTGAAAAACTGTTTTTT
>NA|NA|TRBJ1-1|TRBV29-1
CSVDGRANTEAFF
TGCAGCGTTGACGGCAGGGCGAACACTGAAGCTTTCTTT
>NA|NA|TRBJ2-1|TRBV18
CASSPQGSSYNEQFF
TGTGCCAGCTCACCCCAGGGGTCATCCTACAATGAGCAGTTCTTC
>NA|NA|TRBJ1-5|TRBV27
CASSLGGGEAPVVTGRGQPQHF
TGTGCCAGCAGTTTGGGTGGGGGCGAAGCCCCAGTGGTTACGGGACGGGGTCAGCCCCAGCATTTT
>once|NA|TRBJ1-2|TRBV6-1
CASSETGGYTF
TGTGCCAGCAGTGAAACGGGAGGCTACACCTTC
>medium-sized|NA|TRBJ1-6|TRBV6-5
CASSLSTYTPLHF
TGTGCCAGCAGTTTGTCCACCTACACTCCCCTCCACTTT
>NA|NA|TRBJ2-5|TRBV4-2
CASSHQQGGVKETQYF
TGTGCCAGCAGCCACCAACAGGGTGGGGTAAAAGAGACCCAGTACTTC
>NA|NA|TRBJ1-5|TRBV4-1
CASRPEGGGNQPQHF
TGCGCCAGCAGACCCGAAGGGGGTGGCAATCAGCCCCAGCATTTT
>NA|TRBD1|TRBJ2-5|TRBV4-1
CASSHDTGAWETQYF
TGCGCCAGCAGCCATGATACAGGGGCGTGGGAGACCCAGTACTTC
>once|NA|TRBJ1-1|TRBV6-5
CASSTELWTEAFF
TGTGCCAGCAGTACAGAGCTGTGGACTGAAGCTTTCTTT
>NA|NA|TRBJ2-5|TRBV19
CASSTNTGQETQYF
TGTGCCAGTAGTACTAACACAGGTCAAGAGACCCAGTACTTC
>NA|TRBD1|TRBJ1-5|TRBV6-1
CASILTGGGRQPQHF
TGTGCCAGCATTCTGACAGGGGGCGGAAGACAGCCCCAGCATTTT
>NA|TRBD1|TRBJ1-1|TRBV5-4
CASSLGWGQGSRVNTEAFF
TGTGCCAGCAGCTTGGGGTGGGGACAGGGAAGTAGGGTGAACACTGAAGCTTTCTTT
>NA|NA|TRBJ1-1|TRBV27
CASSFRGVGIKNTEAFF
TGTGCCAGCAGTTTCCGGGGGGTCGGGATTAAGAACACTGAAGCTTTCTTT
>NA|NA|TRBJ2-7|TRBV10-1
CASSDPHGQQYF
TGCGCCAGCAGCGACCCCCACGGTCAGCAGTACTTC
>NA|NA|TRBJ1-1|TRBV7-9
CASTPPDEAFF
TGTGCCAGCACCCCGCCCGATGAAGCTTTCTTT
>NA|TRBD1|TRBJ1-1|TRBV10-3
CATRQGGNTEAFF
TGTGCCACCCGACAGGGAGGGAACACTGAAGCTTTCTTT
>NA|TRBD1|TRBJ2-7|TRBV27
CASSFSKDRSYEQYF
TGTGCCAGCAGTTTTTCCAAGGACAGGAGCTACGAGCAGTACTTC
>NA|NA|TRBJ1-3|TRBV5-6
CASSLTAQFSGNTIYF
TGTGCCAGCAGCTTGACGGCCCAGTTCTCTGGAAACACCATATATTTT
>NA|TRBD1|TRBJ1-2|TRBV6-5
CASSYGTAGGYTF
TGTGCCAGCAGTTACGGGACAGCAGGCGGCTACACCTTC
>NA|NA|TRBJ2-1|TRBV5-1
CASSFQGLDNEQFF
TGCGCCAGCAGCTTTCAGGGATTGGACAATGAGCAGTTCTTC
>NA|NA|TRBJ2-7|TRBV28
CASSFRGLRRGEQYF
TGTGCCAGCAGTTTCAGGGGACTCCGACGGGGAGAGCAGTACTTC
>NA|TRBD1|TRBJ1-1|TRBV29-1
CSAGTGANTEAFF
TGCAGCGCTGGGACAGGGGCTAACACTGAAGCTTTCTTT
>NA|NA|TRBJ2-2|TRBV11-3
CASSLRPTGELFF
TGTGCCAGCAGCTTAAGGCCTACCGGGGAGCTGTTTTTT
>NA|NA|TRBJ1-1|TRBV5-6
CASSLGDRPNRNTEAFF
TGTGCCAGCAGCTTGGGAGACAGACCCAATCGGAACACTGAAGCTTTCTTT
>NA|TRBD1|TRBJ1-1|TRBV7-9
CASSVTGGERNTEAFF
TGTGCCAGCAGCGTAACAGGGGGCGAGAGAAACACTGAAGCTTTCTTT
>NA|NA|TRBJ1-6|TRBV25-1
CASSAFPTGNSPLHF
TGTGCCAGCAGTGCCTTCCCCACAGGAAATTCACCCCTCCACTTT
>NA|TRBD1|TRBJ2-7|TRBV6-5
CASNSGTGYYEQYF
TGTGCCAGCAACTCCGGGACAGGGTACTACGAGCAGTACTTC
>NA|NA|TRBJ2-5|TRBV11-2
CASSFFSRQETQYF
TGTGCCAGCAGCTTTTTCTCCAGGCAAGAGACCCAGTACTTC
>once|TRBD2|TRBJ2-3|TRBV11-2
CASSSFPLAGGPHTQYF
TGTGCCAGCAGTTCGTTTCCTCTAGCGGGAGGGCCACATACGCAGTATTTT
>NA|NA|TRBJ2-7|TRBV30
CAWSEQGYEQYF
TGTGCCTGGAGTGAACAGGGTTACGAGCAGTACTTC
>NA|TRBD1|TRBJ2-5|TRBV18
CASSPTGQGVKETQYF
TGTGCCAGCTCACCGACGGGACAGGGGGTAAAGGAGACCCAGTACTTC
>NA|NA|TRBJ2-3|TRBV5-1
CASSLPRIVGTDTQYF
TGCGCCAGCAGCTTACCTCGGATAGTCGGGACAGATACGCAGTATTTT
>NA|TRBD1|TRBJ2-1|TRBV4-1
CASSLHRGAYNEQFF
TGCGCCAGCAGCCTACACAGGGGCGCCTACAATGAGCAGTTCTTC
>NA|NA|TRBJ1-5|TRBV27
CASSDSLNQPQHF
TGTGCCAGTAGCGACTCCCTCAATCAGCCCCAGCATTTT
>NA|NA|TRBJ1-1|TRBV6-4
CASSEAPNTEAFF
TGTGCCAGCAGTGAGGCACCCAACACTGAAGCTTTCTTT
>NA|NA|TRBJ2-3|TRBV6-5
CASLDRNTDTQYF
TGTGCCAGCCTCGACAGGAACACAGATACGCAGTATTTT
>NA|TRBD2|TRBJ2-7|TRBV5-4
CASSSGLAGAYEQYF
TGTGCCAGCAGCTCAGGACTAGCGGGAGCGTACGAGCAGTACTTC
>NA|NA|TRBJ2-6|TRBV6-1
CASIESGANVLTF
TGTGCCAGCATCGAATCCGGGGCCAACGTCCTGACTTTC
>NA|NA|TRBJ2-5|TRBV5-4
CASSLVESGTQYF
TGTGCCAGCAGCTTGGTAGAGTCAGGGACCCAGTACTTC
>once|NA|TRBJ1-1|TRBV6-6
CASSQWDTEAFF
TGTGCCAGCAGTCAATGGGACACTGAAGCTTTCTTT
>NA|TRBD2|TRBJ2-1|TRBV9
CASSAGLLNNEQFF
TGTGCCAGCAGCGCGGGACTACTAAACAATGAGCAGTTCTTC
>once|NA|TRBJ2-3|TRBV11-2
CASSREAVADTQYF
TGTGCCAGCAGCCGTGAGGCGGTCGCCGATACGCAGTATTTT
>NA|NA|TRBJ2-7|TRBV27
CASSSLDSPGYEQYF
TGTGCCAGCAGTTCCTTGGACTCTCCGGGCTACGAGCAGTACTTC
>NA|TRBD2|TRBJ2-5|TRBV7-3
CASRLTGGARETQYF
TGTGCCAGCAGATTAACCGGGGGGGCCCGCGAGACCCAGTACTTC
>NA|TRBD1|TRBJ1-4|TRBV27
CASSGTGEVGKLFF
TGTGCCAGCAGTGGGACAGGGGAAGTGGGAAAACTGTTTTTT
>NA|TRBD1|TRBJ1-1|TRBV5-4
CASNPTGLNTEAFF
TGTGCCAGCAATCCGACAGGGCTGAACACTGAAGCTTTCTTT